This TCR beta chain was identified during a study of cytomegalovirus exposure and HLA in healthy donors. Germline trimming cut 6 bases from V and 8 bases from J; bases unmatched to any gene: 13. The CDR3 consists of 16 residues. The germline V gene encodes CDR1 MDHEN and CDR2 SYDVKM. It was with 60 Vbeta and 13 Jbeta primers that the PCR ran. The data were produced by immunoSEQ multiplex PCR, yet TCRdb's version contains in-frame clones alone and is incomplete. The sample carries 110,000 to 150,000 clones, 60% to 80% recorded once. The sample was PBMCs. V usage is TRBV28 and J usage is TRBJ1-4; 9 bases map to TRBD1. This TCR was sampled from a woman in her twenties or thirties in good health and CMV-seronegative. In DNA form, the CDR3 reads TGTGCCAGCAGACCGGGACAGGGAGTAGGTCGAGAAAAACTGTTTTTT. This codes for CASRPGQGVGREKLFF.